One and the same sample provided the 32 T cell receptor beta chains below, sequenced in a study of blood T cell repertoires in COVID-19. TCRdb's copy holds only in-frame clones and misses some; the assay was immunoSEQ multiplex PCR. Found here are roughly 11,000 clones, less than 90% of them singletons; the top ten hold roughly 13%. Sequencing was carried out using peripheral blood. The receptors shown here come from a human donor in a cohort sampled during active COVID-19.

V gene TRBV27 combines with J gene TRBJ2-7; D might be TRBD1 (6 bases). Trimming shortened V by 8 bases and J by 2 bases, and 13 bases separated the two germline ends. The V gene's germline CDR1 is MNHEY and CDR2 SMNVEV (reference sequence). The length of the CDR3 is 13 residues. Here the CDR3 DNA reads TGTGCCAGCGCCCAGGGGAGTACCTACGAGCAGTACTTC. Translation gives CASAQGSTYEQYF.

The V call is TRBV11-2, the J call TRBJ2-4; D is possibly TRBD1 (6 bases). The CDR3 runs to 17 residues. V was trimmed by 5 bases and J by 0 bases, leaving 17 bases between them. Germline-derived CDR1 and CDR2 are SGHAT and FQNNGV. This CDR3 reads CASSREQGILAKNIQYF. Written as DNA, the CDR3 is TGTGCCAGCAGCCGAGAACAGGGAATTTTAGCCAAAAACATTCAGTACTTC.

This clone showed up just once. The chain links TRBV30 to TRBJ1-2, with TRBD1 identical over 10 bases. V shed 4 bases and J 6 bases; nucleotides not matched to a gene: 8. The CDR3 has 14 amino acids. Looked up from germline, CDR1 is GTSNPN and CDR2 is SVGIG (reference sequence). The CDR3 region has the DNA TGTGCCTGGATTCCTCCGGACAGGGGGGATGGCTACACCTTC. Residues: CAWIPPDRGDGYTF. Filled out from reference TRBV30 and TRBJ1-2, the complete variable domain reads SQTIHQWPATLVQPVGSPLSLECTVEGTSNPNLYWYRQAAGRGLQLLFYSVGIGQISSEVPQNLSASRPQDRQFILSSKKLLLSDSGFYLCAWIPPDRGDGYTFGSGTRLTVV.

The chain employs TRBV5-1 and TRBJ1-5, with a tentative D call TRBD1 (5 bases). This CDR3 contains 14 residues. The ends were cut back, 5 bases at V and 0 bases at J, with 9 bases in the middle. In germline, CDR1 is SGHRS, CDR2 YFSETQ. The CDR3, as DNA: TGCGCCAGCAGGGGGACTTTTAGCAATCAGCCCCAGCATTTT. This gives the protein CASRGTFSNQPQHF.

J is TRBJ1-1 and V is TRBV2; D unclear. Germline V gene data show CDR1 as SNHLY and CDR2 as FYNNEI. The germline V and J ends were trimmed by 5 bases and 4 bases, with 11 bases remaining between them. The CDR3 extends over 13 amino acids. CDR3 DNA: TGTGCCAGCAGTTTAGCCCGGGGCACTGAAGCTTTCTTT. Encoded protein: CASSLARGTEAFF.

The chain carries TRBV6-5 and TRBJ1-6, with D unresolved. This CDR3 is 14 amino acids long. CDR1 is MNHEY and CDR2 is SVGAGI in the germline V gene. Trimming left V 5 bases short and J 4 bases short, with 9 bases between. CDR3 nucleotide sequence: TGTGCCAGCAGTAGCCTTGCTTATAATTCACCCCTCCACTTT. Its translation is CASSSLAYNSPLHF.

The chain is built from TRBV3-1 (or the pseudogene TRBV3-2) and TRBJ2-3; no firm D call. This CDR3 spans 14 amino acids. V was shortened by 4 bases and J by 5 bases, with 13 bases between the two germline ends. The germline V gene encodes CDR1 LGHDT and CDR2 YNNKEL (reference sequence). The CDR3 nucleotides read TGTGCCAGCAGCCTACACCCAGCGAAAGATACGCAGTATTTT. Its translation: CASSLHPAKDTQYF.

The J gene is TRBJ2-5, the V gene TRBV27, with D possibly TRBD1 on 6 matching bases. Germline V gene lookup returns CDR1 MNHEY and CDR2 SMNVEV (reference sequence). V lost 4 bases and J 4 bases, leaving 10 bases between the germline ends. CDR3 length: 13 residues. The CDR3 is CASSSTGRETQYF. CDR3 sequence (DNA): TGTGCCAGCAGTTCTACAGGGCGAGAGACCCAGTACTTC.

This chain joins TRBV6-2 or TRBV6-3 and TRBJ2-4, with TRBD2 matching 12 bases. Trimming cost V 6 bases and J 4 bases; bases outside gene matches: 10. There are 17 residues in the CDR3. Germline CDR1 reads MNHEY; CDR2 reads SVGEGT. The CDR3 DNA reads TGTGCCAGCAGCCCTTTAGGGGGACTAGCGGGTAAAAACATTCAGTACTTC. Protein sequence: CASSPLGGLAGKNIQYF.

The chain combines TRBV5-1 with TRBJ1-2; TRBD1 might be the D (6 bases). This CDR3 spans 13 amino acids. Trimming pared 0 bases from V and 3 bases from J, leaving 6 bases between. CDR1 is SGHRS and CDR2 is YFSETQ in the germline V gene. The DNA of the CDR3 is TGCGCCAGCAGCTTGGCAGGGGACTATGGCTACACCTTC. Protein product: CASSLAGDYGYTF.

This chain connects TRBV7-2 to TRBJ2-5; possibly TRBD1 for D (6 bases). The CDR3 loop spans 15 amino acids. Germline V gene sequence: CDR1 SGHTA, CDR2 FQGNSA. The V gene lost 1 base and the J gene lost 4 bases, with 13 bases spanning the gap. The CDR3 protein is CASSLVLARGETQYF. The DNA for the CDR3 is TGTGCCAGCAGCTTAGTGCTCGCCAGGGGAGAGACCCAGTACTTC.

The V call is TRBV28, the J call TRBJ1-1; the match to TRBD1 covers 9 bases. V was clipped by 6 bases and J by 4 bases; unmatched bases: 0. The germline V gene has CDR1 MDHEN and CDR2 SYDVKM. This CDR3 has 12 amino acids. CDR3 loop: CASRTGGTEAFF. CDR3 sequence (DNA): TGTGCCAGCAGGACAGGGGGCACTGAAGCTTTCTTT.

The J gene is TRBJ2-6, the V gene TRBV18, with TRBD1 matching over 8 bases. V trimming: 3 bases; J trimming: 0 bases; junction bases outside the gene matches: 4. Germline-derived CDR1 and CDR2 are KGHSH and LQKENI. This CDR3 has 17 residues. The CDR3 region has the DNA TGTGCCAGCTCACCGACAGGGGCCAGCTCTGGGGCCAACGTCCTGACTTTC. It encodes CASSPTGASSGANVLTF.

The rearrangement links TRBV5-4 to TRBJ1-1; 7 bases agree with TRBD1. This CDR3 contains 13 residues. Per the germline V gene, CDR1 is SGHNT and CDR2 is YYREEE (reference sequence). J gave up 5 bases and V 5 bases, and 6 bases lay outside the gene matches. CDR3 bases: TGTGCCAGCAGACCCGACAGGGTTACTGAAGCTTTCTTT. Translating gives CASRPDRVTEAFF.

This chain connects TRBV9 to TRBJ1-6; 10 bases fit TRBD1. This CDR3 contains 16 residues. Germline CDR1 SGDLS, CDR2 YYNGEE. Trimming at V came to 4 bases and at J to 2 bases, leaving 3 bases not matched to a gene. The CDR3 loop reads CASSPGQGAYNSPLHF. As DNA, the CDR3 is TGTGCCAGCAGCCCAGGACAGGGGGCCTATAATTCACCCCTCCACTTT. Full variable domain (missing parts from reference TRBV9 and TRBJ1-6): DSGVTQTPKHLITATGQRVTLRCSPRSGDLSVYWYQQSLDQGLQFLIQYYNGEERAKGNILERFSAQQFPDLHSELNLSSLELGDSALYFCASSPGQGAYNSPLHFGNGTRLTVT.

The chain joins TRBV18 to TRBJ2-1; D is ambiguous. V gave up 0 bases and J gave up 4 bases, with 7 bases separating them. From germline, CDR1 is KGHSH and CDR2 LQKENI. This CDR3 region has 14 residues. In DNA, the CDR3 is TGTGCCAGCTCACCACCGGTAGTGTACAATGAGCAGTTCTTC. Its protein product is CASSPPVVYNEQFF. The complete variable domain, with remaining parts taken from reference TRBV18 and TRBJ2-1, reads NAGVMQNPRHLVRRRGQEARLRCSPMKGHSHVYWYRQLPEEGLKFMVYLQKENIIDESGMPKERFSAEFPKEGPSILRIQQVVRGDSAAYFCASSPPVVYNEQFFGPGTRLTVL.

This clone has a handful of counts. The V call is TRBV6-5, the J call TRBJ2-7, with D tentatively TRBD2 (5 bases). Trimming cost V 10 bases and J 2 bases, with 21 bases left between them. The CDR3 contains 15 residues. Germline V gene data show CDR1 as MNHEY and CDR2 as SVGAGI. The CDR3 spells CATHWMREGPYEQYF. CDR3 nucleotide sequence: TGTGCCACACATTGGATGAGGGAAGGACCCTACGAGCAGTACTTC.

This chain links TRBV6-4 with TRBJ1-2, with a possible D match to TRBD1 (6 bases). Germline V gene data show CDR1 as MRHNA and CDR2 as SNTAGT. V dropped 0 bases and J dropped 10 bases, with 30 bases sitting between them. This CDR3 spans 19 amino acids. This chain's CDR3 is CASSDSNPGHNRQNRFYTF. For the CDR3, the DNA is TGTGCCAGCAGTGACTCAAATCCGGGACATAACAGACAAAACAGGTTCTACACCTTC.

The chain employs TRBV6-2 or TRBV6-3 and TRBJ2-3; 10 bases agree with TRBD2. From germline, CDR1 is MNHEY and CDR2 SVGEGT. This CDR3 has 15 amino acids. The junction had 1 base not matched to a gene; V was cut back by 1 base and J by 3 bases. The CDR3 loop reads CASSYWGLATDTQYF. The CDR3 nucleotides read TGTGCCAGCAGTTACTGGGGACTAGCGACAGATACGCAGTATTTT.

The V call is TRBV19, the J call TRBJ1-6; no clear D gene. Germline V gene lookup returns CDR1 LNHDA and CDR2 SQIVND (reference sequence). The CDR3 is made up of 14 amino acids. Trimming took 2 bases from V and 8 from J, leaving 10 bases between them. The CDR3 DNA reads as TGTGCCAGTAGTATACGAGGCTCGGATTCACCCCTCCACTTT. Amino acid sequence: CASSIRGSDSPLHF.

This chain uses TRBV3-1 (or the pseudogene TRBV3-2) with TRBJ2-7, with 9 bases identical to TRBD2. Trimming at V came to 4 bases and at J to 4 bases, leaving 2 bases not matched to a gene. CDR3 length: 13 residues. From germline, CDR1 is LGHDT and CDR2 YNNKEL (reference sequence). DNA for the CDR3: TGTGCCAGCAGCCGCGGGAGGGCTTACGAGCAGTACTTC. This translates into CASSRGRAYEQYF.

This sequence joins TRBV29-1 and TRBJ2-7; D might be TRBD2 (5 bases). Germline V gene data show CDR1 as SQVTM and CDR2 as ANQGSEA. The CDR3 sequence is 12 residues long. Trimming stripped 6 bases from V and 0 bases from J, with 9 bases between. CDR3 sequence (DNA): TGCAGCGTCCGAGGGCGCTCCTACGAGCAGTACTTC. Translating it yields CSVRGRSYEQYF.

The rearrangement joins TRBV6-1 to TRBJ2-1; TRBD2 might be the D (5 bases). Germline V CDR1 and CDR2: MNHNS, SASEGT. Trimming pared 1 base from V and 0 bases from J, leaving 7 bases between. CDR3 length equals 15 residues. CDR3 amino acids: CASSEVGGSYNEQFF. The DNA for the CDR3 is TGTGCCAGCAGTGAAGTCGGAGGCTCCTACAATGAGCAGTTCTTC.

CDR3 sequence: CASSHGTLSYEQYF. DNA for the CDR3: TGTGCCAGCAGCCACGGGACACTATCCTACGAGCAGTACTTC. The gene calls are TRBV6-6 and TRBJ2-7; weak D call: TRBD1 (6 bases). There are 14 residues in the CDR3. The germline gives CDR1 MNHNY, CDR2 SVGAGI (reference sequence). Trimming shortened V by 6 bases and J by 1 base, and 13 bases separated the two germline ends.

The chain employs TRBV27 and TRBJ2-3, with TRBD1 identical over 9 bases. Germline CDR1 and CDR2: MNHEY and SMNVEV (reference sequence). Germline trimming cut 5 bases from V and 1 base from J; bases unmatched to any gene: 7. The CDR3 runs 16 residues. CDR3 sequence reads: CASSRGTGFGTDTQYF. Here the CDR3 DNA reads TGTGCCAGCAGTCGGGGGACAGGGTTCGGCACAGATACGCAGTATTTT.

J is TRBJ2-5 and V is TRBV5-1, with 8 bases identical to TRBD2. The CDR3 runs to 16 residues. The germline CDR1 and CDR2 sequences are SGHRS and YFSETQ. J gave up 4 bases and V 2 bases, and 10 bases lay outside the gene matches. DNA of the CDR3: TGCGCCAGCAGCTTCGGGGCGCGGGAGGTAGGAGAGACCCAGTACTTC. Translation gives CASSFGAREVGETQYF.

The chain links TRBV6-5 to TRBJ2-7; the D gene is possibly TRBD1 (5 bases). The CDR3 runs 15 residues. V was pared by 5 bases and J by 3 bases, with 17 bases between. Germline V lookup: CDR1 MNHEY, CDR2 SVGAGI. CDR3 amino acids: CASSPGHHTLYEQYF. The DNA for the CDR3 is TGTGCCAGCAGTCCAGGGCATCATACCCTCTACGAGCAGTACTTC.

This chain connects TRBV6-5 to TRBJ1-2; a possible D gene is TRBD1 (5 bases). The CDR3 has 12 amino acids. Germline assignment: CDR1 MNHEY and CDR2 SVGAGI. Trimming left V 6 bases short and J 11 bases short, with 16 bases between. The CDR3 reads CASRGLHVEYTF. In nucleotides, the CDR3 is TGTGCCAGCAGGGGACTCCATGTAGAGTACACCTTC.

The table lists this clone with a few counts. The V gene is TRBV28, the J gene TRBJ1-6; unclear D gene. The CDR3 totals 13 residues. Germline-derived CDR1 and CDR2 are MDHEN and SYDVKM. The V end was cut by 4 bases, the J end by 7 bases, with 8 bases between. The CDR3 is CASSSEQNSPLHF. The CDR3 nucleotides are TGTGCCAGCAGTTCCGAACAGAATTCACCCCTCCACTTT.

The J gene is TRBJ1-1, the V gene TRBV19; D is ambiguous. Germline V lookup: CDR1 LNHDA, CDR2 SQIVND (reference sequence). The V end was cut by 3 bases, the J end by 1 base, with 9 bases between. This CDR3 spans 14 amino acids. Here the CDR3 reads CASSIISGNTEAFF. CDR3 DNA: TGTGCCAGTAGTATTATCTCGGGGAACACTGAAGCTTTCTTT. The variable domain in full, with the rest retrieved from reference TRBV19 and TRBJ1-1, is DGGITQSPKYLFRKEGQNVTLSCEQNLNHDAMYWYRQDPGQGLRLIYYSQIVNDFQKGDIAEGYSVSREKKESFPLTVTSAQKNPTAFYLCASSIISGNTEAFFGQGTRLTVV.

The chain couples TRBV30 to TRBJ2-1, with 7 bases that match TRBD2. V dropped 0 bases and J dropped 0; count of bases not matched to a gene: 8. CDR3 size: 17 residues. Germline values: CDR1 GTSNPN, CDR2 SVGIG (reference sequence). The CDR3: CAWSVQGRTSSYNEQFF. The CDR3 region has the DNA TGTGCCTGGAGTGTACAAGGCCGGACTAGCTCCTACAATGAGCAGTTCTTC.

This rearrangement joins TRBV28 to TRBJ2-5, with unresolved D. This CDR3 spans 12 amino acids. Trimming removed 1 base at V and 5 bases at J, with 5 bases between. From germline, CDR1 is MDHEN and CDR2 SYDVKM. CDR3 nucleotides: TGTGCCAGCAGTTTATCGGGTGAGACCCAGTACTTC. As protein: CASSLSGETQYF.